These T cell receptor beta chains were read from a single sample in a study of T cell responses to AZD1222 COVID-19 vaccine. Profiled with immunoSEQ multiplex PCR; TCRdb holds only in-frame clones, not every one. The repertoire holds about 150,000 clones, with around 90% as singletons. The material sequenced was peripheral blood, taken on day 0 of AZD1222 vaccination. The receptor source for this set is an adult in good health. Both conserved end residues are part of each CDR3. The D gene is left open where the match is weak. A row's size may be missing; if present it is once, few, many or a size class.

d_gene | j_gene | abundance | v_gene | CDR3nt | CDR3aa
NA | TRBJ1-2 | NA | TRBV19 | TGTGCCAGCAGTGGGTCGAATATCTATGGCTACACCTTC | CASSGSNIYGYTF
TRBD2 | TRBJ2-5 | NA | TRBV10-1 | TGCGCCAGCAGTAGACTAGCGGTAGAGACCCAGTACTTC | CASSRLAVETQYF
NA | TRBJ1-3 | NA | TRBV7-9 | TGTGCCAGCCGCCCGGGCGCGGCTGGAAACACCATATATTTT | CASRPGAAGNTIYF
NA | TRBJ1-1 | NA | TRBV7-9 | TGTGCCAGCAGCTTAGAGGGGATGAACACTGAAGCTTTCTTT | CASSLEGMNTEAFF
TRBD1 | TRBJ2-2 | once | TRBV29-1 | TGCAGCGTTGGGTCGACAGGGGCCGGGGAGCTGTTTTTT | CSVGSTGAGELFF
NA | TRBJ2-7 | few | TRBV28 | TGTGCCAGCCCCCCGTCGGGCAGGAGCTCCTACGAGCAGTACTTC | CASPPSGRSSYEQYF
NA | TRBJ1-4 | NA | TRBV4-1 | TGCGCCAGCAGCAGCGAGGGGATTGAAAAACTGTTTTTT | CASSSEGIEKLFF
TRBD2 | TRBJ2-3 | NA | TRBV24-1 | TGTGCCACCAGTGTGGGGATAGCGGGGCGTGGGACAGATACGCAGTATTTT | CATSVGIAGRGTDTQYF
NA | TRBJ1-1 | NA | TRBV5-1 | TGCGCCAGCAGCCCGGACAGAGGGAGCACTGAAGCTTTCTTT | CASSPDRGSTEAFF
TRBD1 | TRBJ1-1 | NA | TRBV30 | TGTGCCTGGAGTAACAGGGGAATCACTGAAGCTTTCTTT | CAWSNRGITEAFF
NA | TRBJ1-2 | NA | TRBV19 | TGTGCCTCTATGGTGTCGGGGGGCCGTAACTATGGCTACACCTTC | CASMVSGGRNYGYTF
TRBD2 | TRBJ2-1 | NA | TRBV4-3 | TGCGCCAGCAGCCAAGTCGAACGGGAGGCGGGGGATGAGCAGTTCTTC | CASSQVEREAGDEQFF
NA | TRBJ2-1 | NA | TRBV7-2 | TGTGCCAGCAGCTTAGATGGACTAAGCGGACTTGAAAATGAGCAGTTCTTC | CASSLDGLSGLENEQFF
NA | TRBJ2-2 | NA | TRBV18 | TGTGCCAGCTCACCGAGAAACACCGGGGAGCTGTTTTTT | CASSPRNTGELFF
TRBD2 | TRBJ2-6 | once | TRBV5-4 | TGTGCCAGCAGCTTGCGCGGGGGCTCTGGGGCCAACGTCCTGACTTTC | CASSLRGGSGANVLTF
NA | TRBJ2-7 | many | TRBV27 | TGTGCCAGCAGTTTCTCCAGGGGCCCCCTTCTCTACGAGCAGTACTTC | CASSFSRGPLLYEQYF
TRBD1 | TRBJ2-3 | NA | TRBV6-5 | TGTGCCAGCACTATGACAGGGTCACGAACAGATACGCAGTATTTT | CASTMTGSRTDTQYF
NA | TRBJ2-1 | NA | TRBV4-3 | TGCGCCAGCAGCCAAGTGCGGGACCCAAGGGATAATGAGCAGTTCTTC | CASSQVRDPRDNEQFF
NA | TRBJ1-1 | NA | TRBV5-1 | TGCGCCAGCAGCCAAAGACAGACCTCCACTGAAGCTTTCTTT | CASSQRQTSTEAFF
NA | TRBJ1-1 | NA | TRBV4-1 | TGCGCCAGCAGCCAAGGGACAGCGTTCGCTGAAGCTTTCTTT | CASSQGTAFAEAFF
NA | TRBJ1-1 | NA | TRBV3-1/TRBV3-2 | TGTGCCAGCAGCCAATGGGGGATGAACACTGAAGCTTTCTTT | CASSQWGMNTEAFF
NA | TRBJ2-2 | NA | TRBV29-1 | TGCAGCGTTGCCGGGGCGAACACCGGGGAGCTGTTTTTT | CSVAGANTGELFF
NA | TRBJ2-6 | NA | TRBV6-5 | TGTGCCAGCAGTTATCGGGGGCCCGGGGCCAACGTCCTGACTTTC | CASSYRGPGANVLTF
NA | TRBJ2-7 | NA | TRBV2 | TGTGCAGGGGGAGGGGCCTCCTACGAGCAGTACTTC | CAGGGASYEQYF
NA | TRBJ1-5 | few | TRBV6-2/TRBV6-3 | TGTGCCAGCAGTTACTCAGACAGTGACCCTCAGCCCCAGCATTTT | CASSYSDSDPQPQHF
TRBD1 | TRBJ1-2 | NA | TRBV5-8 | TGTGCCAGCAGCCCGGGACAGAGATATGGCTACACCTTC | CASSPGQRYGYTF
NA | TRBJ1-5 | NA | TRBV5-5 | TGTGCCAGCAGCTTGGGCCAGATCTATAGCAATCAGCCCCAGCATTTT | CASSLGQIYSNQPQHF
NA | TRBJ2-3 | NA | TRBV5-1 | TGCGCCAGCAGCTTGGGACTTCCCACAGATACGCAGTATTTT | CASSLGLPTDTQYF
NA | TRBJ2-5 | NA | TRBV7-9 | TGTGCCAGCAGCTGGGGTAGGGACATCCGGAGGGAGACCCAGTACTTC | CASSWGRDIRRETQYF
NA | TRBJ1-3 | NA | TRBV6-5 | TGTGCCAGCAGCCGAATACGCTCTGGAAACACCATATATTTT | CASSRIRSGNTIYF
NA | TRBJ2-5 | NA | TRBV3-1/TRBV3-2 | TGTGCCAGCAGCCAAGCACTAGTTTTAGAGACCCAGTACTTC | CASSQALVLETQYF
TRBD2 | TRBJ2-7 | once | TRBV6-6 | TGTGCCAGCAGTTACTCGTCCAGGGACTACTCCTACGAGCAGTACTTC | CASSYSSRDYSYEQYF
TRBD2 | TRBJ2-5 | NA | TRBV7-9 | TGTGCCAGCAGCTTATGGCTAGCGGGAGTGCGGGAGACCCAGTACTTC | CASSLWLAGVRETQYF
TRBD1 | TRBJ1-5 | NA | TRBV6-1 | TGTGCCAGCAGTGACAGGGGGAGTGAAGGCAATCAGCCCCAGCATTTT | CASSDRGSEGNQPQHF
NA | TRBJ2-1 | NA | TRBV7-2 | TGTGCCAGCAGCTTAGACCCGGAGCCACTTGAGCAGTTCTTC | CASSLDPEPLEQFF
TRBD2 | TRBJ2-3 | once | TRBV5-1 | TGCGCCAGCAGCTTAGGCGGGGGGGCCCCAGATACGCAGTATTTT | CASSLGGGAPDTQYF
TRBD2 | TRBJ2-3 | NA | TRBV11-3 | TGTGCCAGCAGCTTGGGCGTCGGGGGGGTTGGCACAGATACGCAGTATTTT | CASSLGVGGVGTDTQYF
NA | TRBJ1-1 | NA | TRBV7-2 | TGTGCCAGCAGCTTTCGGAGGGGTGGGAACACTGAAGCTTTCTTT | CASSFRRGGNTEAFF
TRBD2 | TRBJ2-1 | NA | TRBV4-3 | TGCGCCAGCAGCCTAGCGGGAGGGCCAGGGAATGAGCAGTTCTTC | CASSLAGGPGNEQFF
TRBD1 | TRBJ2-7 | once | TRBV10-1 | TGCGCCAGCAGTGGACAGGGAAACTACGAGCAGTACTTC | CASSGQGNYEQYF
NA | TRBJ1-6 | NA | TRBV30 | TGTGCCTGGAGTGTAGGAGCAGATAATTCACCCCTCCACTTT | CAWSVGADNSPLHF
NA | TRBJ1-2 | NA | TRBV7-2 | TGTGCCAGCAGCTTAGGGACAGACCATGGCTACACCTTC | CASSLGTDHGYTF